The 7 T cell receptor beta chains below were found in one sample sequenced in a study of T cell responses to AZD1222 COVID-19 vaccine. Using immunoSEQ multiplex PCR, the repertoire was profiled, and TCRdb retains in-frame clones only, with some absent. This sample carries 110,000 to 150,000 clones, about 90% of them seen once, and the ten largest clones take around 3.5%. This specimen was peripheral blood, taken on day 0 of AZD1222 vaccination. All receptors derive from an adult in good health.

The genes are TRBV6-2 or TRBV6-3 and TRBJ2-4; D unresolved. The germline V and J ends were trimmed by 5 bases and 4 bases, with 12 bases remaining between them. The CDR3 sequence is 14 residues long. Germline loops: CDR1 MNHEY, CDR2 SVGEGT. In DNA, the CDR3 is TGTGCCAGCAGTGATCGGACCCGTAAAAACATTCAGTACTTC. It translates to CASSDRTRKNIQYF.

This chain uses TRBV19 with TRBJ2-7; D is ambiguous. CDR1 and CDR2 (germline): LNHDA, SQIVND (reference sequence). Trimming removed 6 bases at V and 3 bases at J, with 15 bases between. The CDR3 totals 14 residues. CDR3 amino acids: CASSTSVSNYEQYF. For the CDR3, the DNA is TGTGCCAGTAGCACCTCGGTATCTAACTACGAGCAGTACTTC.

The genes are TRBV4-1 and TRBJ1-3; D is ambiguous. Between the trimmed V and J ends, which lost 2 bases and 4 bases, there was a span of 3 bases. Germline lookup yields CDR1 MGHRA and CDR2 YSYEKL. The length of the CDR3 is 12 residues. Written as DNA, the CDR3 is TGCGCCAGCAGCCAATCCGGAAACACCATATATTTT. This encodes CASSQSGNTIYF.

V usage is TRBV7-2 and J usage is TRBJ2-3, with 7 bases aligning to TRBD2. Looked up from germline, CDR1 is SGHTA and CDR2 is FQGNSA. The CDR3 totals 16 residues. Trimming at V came to 2 bases and at J to 3 bases, leaving 8 bases not matched to a gene. CDR3 in amino acids: CASSLRLEGGTDTQYF. As DNA, the CDR3 is TGTGCCAGCAGCTTACGTCTTGAGGGAGGGACAGATACGCAGTATTTT.

The V and J genes are TRBV12-3 or TRBV12-4 and TRBJ1-1; the match to TRBD1 covers 7 bases. The ends lost 7 bases at V and 7 bases at J; junction bases unmatched: 6. The CDR3 consists of 12 residues. In DNA form, the CDR3 reads TGTGCCAGCATCCAACAGGGGTTTGAAGCTTTCTTT. This sequence encodes CASIQQGFEAFF.

The V gene is TRBV6-5, the J gene TRBJ2-7; the match to TRBD2 covers 11 bases. The CDR3 is 13 residues long. The ends lost 8 bases at V and 2 bases at J; junction bases unmatched: 2. Germline values: CDR1 MNHEY, CDR2 SVGAGI. Here the CDR3 DNA reads TGTGCCAGCGTAGCGGGAGGGGCCTACGAGCAGTACTTC. Its translation is CASVAGGAYEQYF.

V and J are TRBV28 and TRBJ1-2; no firm D call. Trimming shortened V by 1 base and J by 5 bases, and 8 bases separated the two germline ends. Germline V gene data show CDR1 as MDHEN and CDR2 as SYDVKM. The CDR3 contains 13 residues. CDR3 amino acids: CASSLFSGYGYTF. DNA for the CDR3: TGTGCCAGCAGTTTATTTTCAGGTTATGGCTACACCTTC.